This T cell receptor (beta chain) was captured in a study of blood T cells in healthy people across ages. CDR3 length: 13 residues. Germline assignment: CDR1 DFQATT and CDR2 SNEGSKA (reference sequence). A second PCR, run for about 7 to 11 cycles, used a sample-barcoded 5' primer plus a J-beta primer mix. TCRdb recomputed calls from the 5' RACE reads with MiXCR, one row per CDR3 protein. Of over a million distinct CDR3 sequences listed, around 43% are singletons. Study results and caveats: It was held that the diversity estimates obtained from one million T cells were underestimates.

Worth noting for this clonotype: The antigen is not known.

This clonotype was sampled from a woman aged 60-70 years in good health. This chain joins TRBV20-1 and TRBJ2-5; D is perhaps TRBD1 (6 bases). Near its end, the DNA agrees better with TRBJ2-7, so the J call may be wrong. Specimen: blood. The CDR3 coding sequence is TGCAGTGCTAGCTCAGGGGTGAACTACGAGCAGTACTTC. Translated: CSASSGVNYEQYF.